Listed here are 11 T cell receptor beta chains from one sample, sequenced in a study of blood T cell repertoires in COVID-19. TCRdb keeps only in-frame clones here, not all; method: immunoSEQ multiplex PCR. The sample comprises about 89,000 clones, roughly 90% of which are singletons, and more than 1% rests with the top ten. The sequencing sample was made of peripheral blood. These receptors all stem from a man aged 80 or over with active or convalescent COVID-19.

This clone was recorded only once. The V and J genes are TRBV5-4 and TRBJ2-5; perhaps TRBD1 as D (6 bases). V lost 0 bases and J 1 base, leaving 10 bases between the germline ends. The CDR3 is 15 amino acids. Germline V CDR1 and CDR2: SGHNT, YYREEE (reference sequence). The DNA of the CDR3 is TGTGCCAGCAGCTTGGGGACAGTAGTCCAAGAGACCCAGTACTTC. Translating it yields CASSLGTVVQETQYF.

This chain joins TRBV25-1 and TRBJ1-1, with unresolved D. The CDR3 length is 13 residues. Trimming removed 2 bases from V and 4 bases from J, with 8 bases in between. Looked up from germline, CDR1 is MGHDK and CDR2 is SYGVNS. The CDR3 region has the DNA TGTGCCAGCAGTGAAAAGCTTCTCACTGAAGCTTTCTTT. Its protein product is CASSEKLLTEAFF.

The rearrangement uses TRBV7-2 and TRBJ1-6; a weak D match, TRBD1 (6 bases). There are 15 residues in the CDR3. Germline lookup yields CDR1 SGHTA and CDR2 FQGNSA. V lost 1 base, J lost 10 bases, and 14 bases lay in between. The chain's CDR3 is CASSLGAGGRSPLHF. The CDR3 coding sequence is TGTGCCAGCAGCTTAGGGGCGGGGGGCCGGTCACCCCTCCACTTT.

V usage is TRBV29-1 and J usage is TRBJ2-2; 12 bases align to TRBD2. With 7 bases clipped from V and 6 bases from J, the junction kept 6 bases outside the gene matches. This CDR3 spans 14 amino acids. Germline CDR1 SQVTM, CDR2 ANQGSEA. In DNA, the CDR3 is TGCAGCGCCGGGACTAGCGGGCTCCCCGGGGAGCTGTTTTTT. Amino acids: CSAGTSGLPGELFF.

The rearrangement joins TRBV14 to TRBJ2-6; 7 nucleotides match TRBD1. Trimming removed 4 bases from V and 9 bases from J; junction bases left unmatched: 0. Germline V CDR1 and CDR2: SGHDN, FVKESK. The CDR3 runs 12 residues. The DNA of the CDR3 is TGTGCCAGCAGCCGGACAGGCAACGTCCTGACTTTC. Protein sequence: CASSRTGNVLTF.

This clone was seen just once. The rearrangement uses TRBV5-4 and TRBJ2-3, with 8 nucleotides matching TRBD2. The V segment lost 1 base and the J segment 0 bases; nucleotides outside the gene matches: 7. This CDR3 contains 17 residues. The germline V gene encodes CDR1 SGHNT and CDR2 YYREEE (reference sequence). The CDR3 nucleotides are TGTGCCAGCAGCTTGAACATTGGCGGGGGGAGCACAGATACGCAGTATTTT. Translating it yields CASSLNIGGGSTDTQYF.

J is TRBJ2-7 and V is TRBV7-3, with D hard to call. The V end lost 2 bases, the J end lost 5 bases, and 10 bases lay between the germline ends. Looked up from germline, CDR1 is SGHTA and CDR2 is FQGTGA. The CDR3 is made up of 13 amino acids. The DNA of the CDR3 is TGTGCCAGCAGCTTAGCCGGCAGCGACGAGCAGTACTTC. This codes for CASSLAGSDEQYF.

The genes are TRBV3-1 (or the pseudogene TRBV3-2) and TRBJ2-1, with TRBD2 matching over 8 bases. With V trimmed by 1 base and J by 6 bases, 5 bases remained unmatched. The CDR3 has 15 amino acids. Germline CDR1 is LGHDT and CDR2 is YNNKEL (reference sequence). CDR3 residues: CASSQASGTSNEQFF. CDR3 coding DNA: TGTGCCAGCAGCCAAGCGTCCGGGACTAGCAATGAGCAGTTCTTC.

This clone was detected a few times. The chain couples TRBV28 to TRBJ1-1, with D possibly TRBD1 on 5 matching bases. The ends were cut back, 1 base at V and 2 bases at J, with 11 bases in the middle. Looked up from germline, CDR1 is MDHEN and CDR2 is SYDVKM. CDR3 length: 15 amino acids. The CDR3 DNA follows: TGTGCCAGCAGTTTATTAGCGGGGGGTAACACTGAAGCTTTCTTT. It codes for CASSLLAGGNTEAFF.

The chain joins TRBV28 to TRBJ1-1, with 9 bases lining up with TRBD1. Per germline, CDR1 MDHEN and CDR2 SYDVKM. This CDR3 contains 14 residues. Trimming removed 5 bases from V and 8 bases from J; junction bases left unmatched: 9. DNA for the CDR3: TGTGCCAGCAGTGGCTCAGGGACAGGGATGGAAGCTTTCTTT. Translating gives CASSGSGTGMEAFF.

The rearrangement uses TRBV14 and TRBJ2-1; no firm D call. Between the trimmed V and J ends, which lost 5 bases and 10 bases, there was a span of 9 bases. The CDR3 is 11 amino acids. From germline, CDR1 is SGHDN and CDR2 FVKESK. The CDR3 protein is CASSNTWEQFF. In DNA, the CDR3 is TGTGCCAGCAGCAACACGTGGGAGCAGTTCTTC.